The rows below give T cell receptor beta chains drawn from one sample of a study of shared clonotypes between healthy human individuals. TCRdb's copy holds only in-frame clones and misses some; the assay was immunoSEQ multiplex PCR. The sample lists over 2 million clones; 85% to 95% were seen once. Sequenced material: naive CD4+ T cells sorted from blood. Every receptor here comes from a man between 18 and 29 years old in good health. Each CDR3 is given without its conserved first and last residue. Clone size is not always given. Where it is, it says once, few, many or a class for expanded clones.

abundance | j_gene | v_gene | len | CDR3aa
NA | TRBJ2-7 | TRBV9 | 12 | ASSVEGNSYEQY
NA | TRBJ2-7 | TRBV27 | 12 | ASSWTGNSYEQY
NA | TRBJ2-7 | TRBV19 | 13 | ASSLVSAGLREQY
NA | TRBJ2-2 | TRBV9 | 13 | ASSQSGGITGELF
NA | TRBJ1-2 | TRBV7-2 | 12 | ASSYYPGASGYT
NA | TRBJ2-5 | TRBV12-5 | 12 | ASGSGQGRETQY
NA | TRBJ2-5 | TRBV7-7 | 13 | ASSLTGGGHETQY
NA | TRBJ1-2 | TRBV25-1 | 13 | ASMPGSRVNYGYT
NA | TRBJ2-3 | TRBV6-1 | 13 | ASSESEGSTDTQY
once | TRBJ1-6 | TRBV5-1 | 13 | ASSLEGVQNSPLH
NA | TRBJ2-7 | TRBV6-5 | 13 | ASSYSTSGTYEQY
NA | TRBJ1-2 | TRBV6-7 | 15 | ASYRTGRPSPNYGYT
NA | TRBJ1-2 | TRBV6-5 | 11 | ASSYELNYGYT
NA | TRBJ2-1 | TRBV29-1 | 12 | SVDLSRVDGEQF
NA | TRBJ2-5 | TRBV18 | 16 | ASSRDLAGGPYQETQY
NA | TRBJ1-1 | TRBV6-1 | 13 | ASSDGQGRGTEAF
NA | TRBJ2-7 | TRBV29-1 | 12 | SVEDKGSSYEQY
NA | TRBJ2-7 | TRBV7-2 | 12 | ASSFGTSTGEQY
NA | TRBJ1-5 | TRBV6-6 | 13 | ASSYSGYGNQPQH
NA | TRBJ2-1 | TRBV7-2 | 12 | ASKRVPYANEQF
NA | TRBJ2-4 | TRBV4-1 | 15 | ASSQTGTPSAKNIQY
once | TRBJ2-2 | TRBV5-1 | 12 | ASSLGSNTGELF
NA | TRBJ2-5 | TRBV5-4 | 11 | ASSLSSQETQY
NA | TRBJ2-3 | TRBV6-1 | 13 | ASILSGAGPDTQY
NA | TRBJ2-3 | TRBV9 | 14 | ASSVDIAGGPDTQY
NA | TRBJ2-2 | TRBV28 | 12 | ASRLPLNTGELF
NA | TRBJ2-1 | TRBV5-1 | 13 | ASRSGGPTYNEQF
NA | TRBJ2-1 | TRBV6-1 | 9 | ASTPKNEQF
NA | TRBJ1-3 | TRBV27 | 17 | ASSLLPPFGDSSGNTIY
NA | TRBJ2-7 | TRBV6-1 | 12 | ASRPQGNTKEQY
once | TRBJ1-5 | TRBV6-1 | 12 | ASSEQVVNQPQH
NA | TRBJ1-1 | TRBV30 | 10 | AWSVLGEKDF
NA | TRBJ2-1 | TRBV9 | 13 | ASSVEGGSWNEQF
NA | TRBJ2-5 | TRBV7-9 | 14 | ASSSAGMAYQETQY
NA | TRBJ2-3 | TRBV11-3 | 14 | ASSLSGTGVADTQY